This passage covers 14 T cell receptor beta chains from one sample sequenced in a study of cytomegalovirus exposure and HLA in healthy donors (dated by TCRdb to 2016 to 2017). The method was the immunoSEQ multiplex PCR assay. For the multiplex PCR, a mixture combining 60 forward primers for TCR Vbeta segments and 13 reverse primers for TCR Jbeta segments was used. TCRdb limited this immuneACCESS table to in-frame rearrangements with V and J called. A share of clones is missing; checked studies link under half to unresolved V genes, and the rest is unexplained. For this sample the table gives approximately 190,000 clones, of which 65% to 90% were detected only once. The ten largest make up over 5.5% of the sample. Sequencing used PBMCs. The receptors shown here come from a man aged 35-49 years in good health and CMV-seropositive.

This chain uses TRBV30 with TRBJ1-6; 10 bases are shared with TRBD1. In germline, CDR1 is GTSNPN, CDR2 SVGIG (reference sequence). CDR3 size: 15 residues. Trimming at V came to 1 base and at J to 8 bases, leaving 5 bases not matched to a gene. DNA of the CDR3: TGTGCCTGGAGTGGGGACAGGGGAGTATATTCACCCCTCCACTTT. This sequence encodes CAWSGDRGVYSPLHF.

This clone was seen more than once but under ten times. The chain recombines TRBV9 with TRBJ2-5; D gene uncertain. V was trimmed by 4 bases and J by 4 bases, leaving 8 bases between them. Germline V lookup: CDR1 SGDLS, CDR2 YYNGEE. The CDR3 is made up of 12 amino acids. The CDR3 DNA reads TGTGCCAGCAGCCCAAGCCCAGAGACCCAGTACTTC. As protein: CASSPSPETQYF.

In nucleotides, the CDR3 is TGTGCCAGCAGCAAACAGGGGGGTCAGCCCCAGCATTTT. Its protein product is CASSKQGGQPQHF. The V call is TRBV7-9, the J call TRBJ1-5; 8 bases fit TRBD1. V lost 5 bases to trimming and J lost 6 bases; unmatched junction nucleotides: 3. In germline, CDR1 is SEHNR, CDR2 FQNEAQ (reference sequence). The CDR3 has 13 residues.

The chain combines TRBV15 with TRBJ2-1; 11 bases align to TRBD2. Germline CDR1 reads LNHNV; CDR2 reads YYDKDF (reference sequence). This CDR3 region has 22 residues. The V and J ends lost 0 bases and 2 bases, in that order; junction bases with no gene match: 18. In nucleotides, the CDR3 is TGTGCCACCAGCAGAGATAAGAGGCGAATAGACTCTAGCGGGGGGACCTACAATGAGCAGTTCTTC. Its translation: CATSRDKRRIDSSGGTYNEQFF.

The V call is TRBV7-3, the J call TRBJ2-4; 7 bases map to TRBD1. The germline CDR1 and CDR2 sequences are SGHTA and FQGTGA. Germline trimming cut 5 bases from V and 8 bases from J; bases unmatched to any gene: 6. CDR3 length: 13 residues. The chain's CDR3 is CASSVTGTDIQYF. The CDR3 coding sequence is TGTGCCAGCAGCGTGACAGGGACGGACATTCAGTACTTC.

The chain has TRBV30 and TRBJ1-5; possible D gene TRBD1, 5 bases. Trimming stripped 5 bases from V and 8 bases from J, with 16 bases between. Germline V gene sequence: CDR1 GTSNPN, CDR2 SVGIG (reference sequence). The CDR3 covers 13 residues. The CDR3 sequence is CAWGGSGTKPQHF. The DNA for the CDR3 is TGTGCCTGGGGAGGGTCGGGGACTAAGCCCCAGCATTTT.

The gene calls are TRBV6-5 and TRBJ1-1, with D unclear. V was cut by 8 bases and J by 4 bases, with 20 bases left in between. The CDR3 covers 15 residues. Germline CDR1 reads MNHEY; CDR2 reads SVGAGI. The CDR3 coding sequence is TGTGCCAGCGACGCCTTAACAGAGAGTGTCACTGAAGCTTTCTTT. This sequence encodes CASDALTESVTEAFF.

This chain links TRBV5-1 with TRBJ2-1; TRBD1 is a possible D gene (5 bases). The CDR3 is made up of 13 amino acids. Germline loops: CDR1 SGHRS, CDR2 YFSETQ. Trimming removed 0 bases from V and 9 bases from J, with 10 bases in between. Here the CDR3 reads CASSLGRAGEQFF. DNA for the CDR3: TGCGCCAGCAGCTTGGGCAGGGCTGGTGAGCAGTTCTTC.

This clone was recorded once. The J gene is TRBJ1-1, the V gene TRBV7-9; no firm D call. This CDR3 contains 10 residues. CDR1 and CDR2 (germline): SEHNR, FQNEAQ (reference sequence). This CDR3 reads CSLRHTEAFF. The CDR3, as DNA: TGTTCCTTGCGCCACACTGAAGCTTTCTTT.

This clone occurred once. The chain links TRBV5-1 to TRBJ2-5; D remains ambiguous. Germline V gene data show CDR1 as SGHRS and CDR2 as YFSETQ. Between the trimmed V and J ends, which lost 1 base and 7 bases, there was a span of 17 bases. This CDR3 has 15 amino acids. The CDR3 reads CASSLRWQNSGTQYF. As DNA, the CDR3 is TGCGCCAGCAGCTTGAGGTGGCAGAACTCAGGGACCCAGTACTTC. The full variable domain, with the rest looked up from reference TRBV5-1 and TRBJ2-5, is KAGVTQTPRYLIKTRGQQVTLSCSPISGHRSVSWYQQTPGQGLQFLFEYFSETQRNKGNFPGRFSGRQFSNSRSEMNVSTLELGDSALYLCASSLRWQNSGTQYFGPGTRLLVL.

The genes are TRBV7-2 and TRBJ1-3; 7 bases fit TRBD1. CDR1 is SGHTA, CDR2 FQGNSA, per germline. The length of the CDR3 is 14 residues. J lost 4 bases, V lost 5 bases, and 5 bases had no gene match. The CDR3 here is CASSGAGGGNTIYF. The CDR3 region has the DNA TGTGCCAGCAGCGGAGCAGGGGGAGGAAACACCATATATTTT.

This sequence joins TRBV5-1 and TRBJ1-1; 7 nucleotides agree with TRBD1. Germline V lookup: CDR1 SGHRS, CDR2 YFSETQ. The CDR3 is made up of 15 amino acids. Germline trimming cut 0 bases from V and 1 base from J; bases unmatched to any gene: 3. For the CDR3, the DNA is TGCGCCAGCAGCTTGGCTAGACAGGGGAACACTGAAGCTTTCTTT. Amino acid sequence: CASSLARQGNTEAFF.

This rearrangement joins TRBV19 to TRBJ2-1; TRBD1 agrees at 8 bases. Germline V gives CDR1 LNHDA, CDR2 SQIVND (reference sequence). CDR3 length: 15 amino acids. J lost 9 bases, V lost 5 bases, and 12 bases had no gene match. CDR3 amino acids: CASSDSGGTAGEQFF. The CDR3 bases are TGTGCCAGTAGTGACTCAGGGGGCACGGCAGGTGAGCAGTTCTTC.

The genes are TRBV28 and TRBJ2-7; D is possibly TRBD1 (5 bases). This CDR3 has 14 amino acids. Trimming pared 5 bases from V and 3 bases from J, leaving 14 bases between. Germline V gives CDR1 MDHEN, CDR2 SYDVKM. CDR3 loop: CASSPPDTFYEQYF. The DNA of the CDR3 is TGTGCCAGCAGTCCCCCGGACACCTTCTACGAGCAGTACTTC.